The source of this T cell receptor beta chain is a study of T cell clones after liver transplantation. Here immunoSEQ multiplex PCR was the method, and the copy in TCRdb shows in-frame clones only, minus some. The data contain about 120,000 clones, around nine tenths of them singletons. The input for sequencing was CD4+ T cells from blood, taken 12 months after liver transplant. The TCR comes from a human patient who received a liver transplant. Part of the T cells may come from the graft donor.

CDR3 loop: CASHGAGASDTQYF. The CDR3 DNA reads TGTGCCAGCCACGGAGCGGGAGCCTCAGATACGCAGTATTTT. The chain has TRBV28 and TRBJ2-3, with 8 bases lining up with TRBD2. Germline assignment: CDR1 MDHEN and CDR2 SYDVKM. There are 14 residues in the CDR3. V shed 8 bases and J 4 bases; nucleotides not matched to a gene: 8.